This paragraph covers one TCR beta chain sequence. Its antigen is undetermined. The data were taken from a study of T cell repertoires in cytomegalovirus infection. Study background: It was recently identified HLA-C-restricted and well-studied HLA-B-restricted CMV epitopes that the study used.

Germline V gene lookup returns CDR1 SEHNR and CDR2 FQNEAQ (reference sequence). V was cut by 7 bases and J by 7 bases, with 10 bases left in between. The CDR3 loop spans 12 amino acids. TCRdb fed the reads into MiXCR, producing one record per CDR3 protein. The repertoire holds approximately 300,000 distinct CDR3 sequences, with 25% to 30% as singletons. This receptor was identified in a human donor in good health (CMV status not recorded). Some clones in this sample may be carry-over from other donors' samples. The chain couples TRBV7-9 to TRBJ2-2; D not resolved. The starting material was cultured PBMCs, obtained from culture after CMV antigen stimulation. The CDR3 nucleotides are TGTGCCAGCATCCCTCTTGACGGGGAGCTGTTTTTT. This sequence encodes CASIPLDGELFF.